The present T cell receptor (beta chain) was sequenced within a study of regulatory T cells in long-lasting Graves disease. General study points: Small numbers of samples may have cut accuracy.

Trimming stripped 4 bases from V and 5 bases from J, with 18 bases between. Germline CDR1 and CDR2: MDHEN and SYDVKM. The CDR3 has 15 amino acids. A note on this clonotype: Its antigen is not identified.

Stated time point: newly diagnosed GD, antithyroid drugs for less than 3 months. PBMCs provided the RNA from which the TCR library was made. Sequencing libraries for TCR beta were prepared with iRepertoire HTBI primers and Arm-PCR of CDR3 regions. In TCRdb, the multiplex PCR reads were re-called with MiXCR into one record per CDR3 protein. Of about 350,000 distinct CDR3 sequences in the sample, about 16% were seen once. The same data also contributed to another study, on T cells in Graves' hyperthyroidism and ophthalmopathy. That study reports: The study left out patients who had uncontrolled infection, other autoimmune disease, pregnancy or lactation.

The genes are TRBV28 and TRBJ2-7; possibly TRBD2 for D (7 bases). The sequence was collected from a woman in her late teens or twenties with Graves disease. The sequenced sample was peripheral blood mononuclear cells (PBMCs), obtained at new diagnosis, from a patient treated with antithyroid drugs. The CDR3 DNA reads TGTGCCAGCAGTTCCGGGGGGCGGGGTGTCGACGAGCAGTACTTC. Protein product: CASSSGGRGVDEQYF. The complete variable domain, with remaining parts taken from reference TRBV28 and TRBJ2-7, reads DVKVTQSSRYLVKRTGEKVFLECVQDMDHENMFWYRQDPGLGLRLIYFSYDVKMKEKGDIPEGYSVSREKKERFSLILESASTNQTSMYLCASSSGGRGVDEQYFGPGTRLTVT.